This TCR beta chain comes out of a study of blood T cell repertoires in COVID-19. The wider study: Donors in the United States, Italy and Spain gave samples during acute or convalescent COVID-19. Sources were T cells, B-cell-depleted T cells, or PBMCs; the material itself was cDNA or gDNA.

In the source study's methods: The assay estimated nucleated cells by amplifying reference gene primers. Sequenced by immunoSEQ multiplex PCR; TCRdb stores in-frame clones only, minus some. The V and J calls and clone size are taken from that table; D and trimming were inferred from the DNA. This sample yields over 80,000 clones, of which approximately 86% are seen a single time; 10% belongs to the top ten. The CDR3 is 15 residues long. In germline, CDR1 is LNHDA, CDR2 SQIVND (reference sequence). Trimming cost V 6 bases and J 3 bases; bases outside gene matches: 7. The chain is built from TRBV19 and TRBJ2-2; TRBD2 matches 7 bases. The specimen sequenced was peripheral blood. The sequence came from a man between 50 and 59 years old with acute or convalescent COVID-19. The CDR3 region is CASRQREVYTGELFF. Written as DNA, the CDR3 is TGTGCCAGTAGACAGCGGGAAGTTTACACCGGGGAGCTGTTTTTT.